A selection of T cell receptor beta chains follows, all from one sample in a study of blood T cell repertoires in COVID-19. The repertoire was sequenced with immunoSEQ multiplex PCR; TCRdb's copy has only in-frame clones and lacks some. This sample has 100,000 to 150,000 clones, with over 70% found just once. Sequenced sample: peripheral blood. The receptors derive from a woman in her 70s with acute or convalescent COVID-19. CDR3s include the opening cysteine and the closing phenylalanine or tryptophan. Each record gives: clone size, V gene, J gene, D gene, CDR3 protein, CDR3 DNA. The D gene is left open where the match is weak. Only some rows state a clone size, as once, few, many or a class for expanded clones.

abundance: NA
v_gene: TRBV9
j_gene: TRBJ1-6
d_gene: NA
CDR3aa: CASSWGPGEISPLHF
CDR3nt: TGTGCCAGCAGCTGGGGACCGGGGGAAATTTCACCCCTCCACTTT

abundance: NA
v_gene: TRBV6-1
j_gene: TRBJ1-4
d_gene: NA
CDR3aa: CASSERGGGTNEKLFF
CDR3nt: TGTGCCAGCAGTGAAAGGGGGGGAGGCACTAATGAAAAACTGTTTTTT

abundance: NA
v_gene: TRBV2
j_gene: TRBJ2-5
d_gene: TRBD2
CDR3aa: CATTSGKQETQYF
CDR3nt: TGTGCCACGACTAGCGGAAAACAAGAGACCCAGTACTTC

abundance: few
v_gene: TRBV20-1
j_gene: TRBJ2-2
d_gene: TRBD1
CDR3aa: CSASVVTGGYTGELFF
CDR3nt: TGCAGTGCTAGTGTCGTTACAGGGGGCTACACCGGGGAGCTGTTTTTT

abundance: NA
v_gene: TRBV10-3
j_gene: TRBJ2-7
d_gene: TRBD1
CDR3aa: CAISESQGTGKIYEQYF
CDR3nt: TGTGCCATCAGTGAGTCGCAAGGGACAGGGAAAATATACGAGCAGTACTTC

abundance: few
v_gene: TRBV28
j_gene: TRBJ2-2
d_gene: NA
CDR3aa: CATTGVSGELFF
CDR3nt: TGTGCCACCACGGGGGTGAGCGGGGAGCTGTTTTTT

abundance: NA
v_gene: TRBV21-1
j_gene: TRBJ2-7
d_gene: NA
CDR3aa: CASSTPEGLSSYEQYF
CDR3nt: TGTGCCAGCAGCACGCCAGAGGGCCTTAGCTCCTACGAGCAGTACTTC

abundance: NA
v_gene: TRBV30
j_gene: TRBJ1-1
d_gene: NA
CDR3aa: CAWRKPGVEAFF
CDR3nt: TGTGCCTGGAGGAAACCAGGGGTTGAAGCTTTCTTT

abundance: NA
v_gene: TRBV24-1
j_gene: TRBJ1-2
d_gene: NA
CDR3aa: CATSDPGTSYGYTF
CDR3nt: TGTGCCACCAGTGATCCCGGGACATCCTATGGCTACACCTTC

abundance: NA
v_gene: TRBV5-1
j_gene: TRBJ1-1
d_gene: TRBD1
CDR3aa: CASSRGQGVTEAFF
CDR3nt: TGCGCCAGCAGCAGAGGACAGGGGGTCACTGAAGCTTTCTTT

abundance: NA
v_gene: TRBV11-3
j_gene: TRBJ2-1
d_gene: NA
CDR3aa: CASRLGSPGNEQFF
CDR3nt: TGTGCCAGCCGCTTAGGGAGCCCCGGCAATGAGCAGTTCTTC

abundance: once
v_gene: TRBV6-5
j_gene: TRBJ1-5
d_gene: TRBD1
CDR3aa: CASRFTGGSNQPQHF
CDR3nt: TGTGCCAGCAGATTCACAGGGGGAAGCAATCAGCCCCAGCATTTT

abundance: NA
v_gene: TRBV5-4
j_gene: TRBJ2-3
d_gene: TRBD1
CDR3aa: CASSHGRDRGSTDTQYF
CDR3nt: TGTGCCAGCAGCCACGGAAGGGACAGGGGTAGCACAGATACGCAGTATTTT

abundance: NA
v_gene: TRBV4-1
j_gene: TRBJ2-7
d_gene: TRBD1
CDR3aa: CASSLRAGGAYEQYF
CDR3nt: TGCGCCAGCAGCCTAAGGGCAGGGGGTGCTTACGAGCAGTACTTC

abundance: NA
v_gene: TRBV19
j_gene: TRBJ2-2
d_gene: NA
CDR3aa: CASSNGGARTGELFF
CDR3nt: TGTGCCAGTAGTAATGGGGGGGCGCGGACCGGGGAGCTGTTTTTT

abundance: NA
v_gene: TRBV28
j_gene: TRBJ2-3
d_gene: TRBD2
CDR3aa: CASKGGSEGTDTQYF
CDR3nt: TGTGCCAGCAAGGGAGGGTCGGAGGGCACAGATACGCAGTATTTT

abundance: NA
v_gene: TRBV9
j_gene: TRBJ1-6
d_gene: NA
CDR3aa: CASSVAPGPSYNSPLHF
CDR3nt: TGTGCCAGCAGCGTAGCCCCAGGGCCGTCCTATAATTCACCCCTCCACTTT

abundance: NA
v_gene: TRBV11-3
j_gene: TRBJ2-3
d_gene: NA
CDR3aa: CASSLGSGAPRDTQYF
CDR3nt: TGTGCCAGCAGCTTAGGGAGCGGCGCCCCTAGAGATACGCAGTATTTT

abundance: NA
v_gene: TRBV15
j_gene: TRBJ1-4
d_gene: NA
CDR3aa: CATQQGFNEKLFF
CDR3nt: TGTGCCACTCAACAGGGTTTTAATGAAAAACTGTTTTTT

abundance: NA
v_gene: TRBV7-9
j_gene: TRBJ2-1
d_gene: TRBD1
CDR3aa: CASSLAGTGVGEQFF
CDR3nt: TGTGCCAGCAGCTTAGCAGGGACAGGGGTTGGTGAGCAGTTCTTC

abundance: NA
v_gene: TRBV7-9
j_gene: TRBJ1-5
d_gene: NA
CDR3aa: CASSLTSNQPQHF
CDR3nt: TGTGCCAGCAGCTTAACGAGTAATCAGCCCCAGCATTTT

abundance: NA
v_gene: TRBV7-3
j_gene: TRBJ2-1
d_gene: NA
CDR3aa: CASSRTGTGSPAEQFF
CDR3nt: TGTGCCAGCAGCAGAACCGGGACTGGATCTCCGGCGGAGCAGTTCTTC

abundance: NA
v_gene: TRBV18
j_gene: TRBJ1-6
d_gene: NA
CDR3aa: CASSPEEGGYSPLHF
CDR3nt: TGTGCCAGCTCACCAGAAGAGGGGGGGTATTCACCCCTCCACTTT

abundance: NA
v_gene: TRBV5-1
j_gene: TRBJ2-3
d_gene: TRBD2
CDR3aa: CASSSNPTSGFTDTQYF
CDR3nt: TGCGCCAGCAGCTCCAACCCGACTAGCGGCTTCACAGATACGCAGTATTTT

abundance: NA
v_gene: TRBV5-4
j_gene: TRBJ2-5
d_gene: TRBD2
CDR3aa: CASRRASGGALETQYF
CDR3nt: TGTGCCAGCAGACGAGCTAGCGGGGGGGCGCTAGAGACCCAGTACTTC

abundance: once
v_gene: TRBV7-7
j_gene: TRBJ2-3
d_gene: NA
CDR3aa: CASSFGLTVGTQYF
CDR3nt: TGTGCTAGCAGCTTTGGACTCACCGTGGGGACGCAGTATTTT

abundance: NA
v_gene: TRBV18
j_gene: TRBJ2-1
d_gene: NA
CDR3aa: CASSPSQYNEQFF
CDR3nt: TGTGCCAGCTCACCGTCACAGTACAATGAGCAGTTCTTC